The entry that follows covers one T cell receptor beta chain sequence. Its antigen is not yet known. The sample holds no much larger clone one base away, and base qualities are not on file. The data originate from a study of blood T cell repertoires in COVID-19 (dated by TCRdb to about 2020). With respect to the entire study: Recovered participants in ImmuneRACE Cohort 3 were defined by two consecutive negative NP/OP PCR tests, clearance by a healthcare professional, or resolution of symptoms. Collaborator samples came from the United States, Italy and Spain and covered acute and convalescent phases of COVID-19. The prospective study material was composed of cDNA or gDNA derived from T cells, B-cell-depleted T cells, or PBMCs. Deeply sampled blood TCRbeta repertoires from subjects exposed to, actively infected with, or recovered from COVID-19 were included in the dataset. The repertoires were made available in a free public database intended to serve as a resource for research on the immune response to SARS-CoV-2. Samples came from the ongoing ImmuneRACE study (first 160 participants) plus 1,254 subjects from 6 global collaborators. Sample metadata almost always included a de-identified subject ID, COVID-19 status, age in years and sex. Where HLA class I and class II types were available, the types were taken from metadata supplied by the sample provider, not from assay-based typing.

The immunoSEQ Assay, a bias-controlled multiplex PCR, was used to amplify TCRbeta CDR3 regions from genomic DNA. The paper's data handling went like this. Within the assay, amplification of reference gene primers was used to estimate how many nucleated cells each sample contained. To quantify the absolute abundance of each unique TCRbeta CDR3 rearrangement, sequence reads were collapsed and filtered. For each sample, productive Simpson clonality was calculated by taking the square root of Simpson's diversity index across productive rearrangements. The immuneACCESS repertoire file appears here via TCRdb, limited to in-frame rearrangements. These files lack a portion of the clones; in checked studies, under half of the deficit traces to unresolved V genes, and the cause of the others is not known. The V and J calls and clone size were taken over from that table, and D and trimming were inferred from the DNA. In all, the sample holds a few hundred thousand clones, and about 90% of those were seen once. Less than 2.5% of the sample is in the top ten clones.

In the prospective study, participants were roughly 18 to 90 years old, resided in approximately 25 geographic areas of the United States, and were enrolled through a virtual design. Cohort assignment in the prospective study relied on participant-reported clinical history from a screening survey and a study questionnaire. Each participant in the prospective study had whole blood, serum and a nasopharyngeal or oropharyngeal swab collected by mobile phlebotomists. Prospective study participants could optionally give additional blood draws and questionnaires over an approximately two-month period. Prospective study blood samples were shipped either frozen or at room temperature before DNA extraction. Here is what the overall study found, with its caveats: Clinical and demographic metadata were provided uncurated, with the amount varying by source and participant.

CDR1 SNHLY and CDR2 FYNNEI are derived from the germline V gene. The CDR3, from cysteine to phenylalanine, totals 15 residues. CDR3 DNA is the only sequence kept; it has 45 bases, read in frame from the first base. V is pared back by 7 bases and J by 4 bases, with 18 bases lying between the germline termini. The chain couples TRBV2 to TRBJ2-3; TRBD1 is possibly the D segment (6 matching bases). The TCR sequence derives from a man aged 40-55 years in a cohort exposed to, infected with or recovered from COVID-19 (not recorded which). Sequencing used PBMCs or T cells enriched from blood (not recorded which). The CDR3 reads CASTRGPQGADTQYF. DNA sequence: TGTGCCAGCACCAGGGGTCCCCAGGGAGCAGATACGCAGTATTTT.